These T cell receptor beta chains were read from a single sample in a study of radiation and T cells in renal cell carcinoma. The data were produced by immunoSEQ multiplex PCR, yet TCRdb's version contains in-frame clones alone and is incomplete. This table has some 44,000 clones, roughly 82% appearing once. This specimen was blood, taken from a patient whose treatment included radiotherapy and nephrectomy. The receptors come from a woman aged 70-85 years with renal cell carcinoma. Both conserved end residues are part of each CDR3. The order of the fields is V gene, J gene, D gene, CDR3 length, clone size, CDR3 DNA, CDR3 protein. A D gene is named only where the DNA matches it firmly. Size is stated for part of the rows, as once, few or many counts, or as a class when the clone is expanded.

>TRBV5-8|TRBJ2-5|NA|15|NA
TGTGCCAGCAGCTTGACACCAGGACAAAGAGAGACCCAGTACTTC
CASSLTPGQRETQYF
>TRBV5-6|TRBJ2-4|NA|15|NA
TGTGCCAGCATCAGTTTGAGCGGCGCCAAAAACATTCAGTACTTC
CASISLSGAKNIQYF
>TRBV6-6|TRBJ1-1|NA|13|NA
TGTGCCAGCAGTTACTCCGAGAACACTGAAGCTTTCTTT
CASSYSENTEAFF
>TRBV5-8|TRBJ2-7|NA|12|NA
TGTGCCAGCAGCTTGCTCTCCTACGAGCAGTACTTC
CASSLLSYEQYF
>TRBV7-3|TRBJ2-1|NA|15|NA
TGTGCCAGCAGCTTATGGGGAGGTCGGGACAATGAGCAGTTCTTC
CASSLWGGRDNEQFF
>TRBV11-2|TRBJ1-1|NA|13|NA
TGTGCCAGCAGCTTAGTTAGGGACACTGAAGCTTTCTTT
CASSLVRDTEAFF
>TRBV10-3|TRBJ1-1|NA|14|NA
TGTGCCATCAACCCAGGGGAGAGAAACACTGAAGCTTTCTTT
CAINPGERNTEAFF
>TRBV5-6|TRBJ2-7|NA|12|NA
TGTGCCAGCAGCTTGAGCCAGGCGGAGCAGTACTTC
CASSLSQAEQYF
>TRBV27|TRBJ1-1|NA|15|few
TGTGCCAGCAGTTCCTGGGTTTCGAGCCCTGAAAAAGCTTTCTTT
CASSSWVSSPEKAFF
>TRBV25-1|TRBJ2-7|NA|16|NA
TGTGCCAGCAGCCCACGGACAGCGAGACTTTTCTACGAGCAGTACTTC
CASSPRTARLFYEQYF